Given below is one T cell receptor beta chain in context. The sample originates from a study of cytomegalovirus exposure and HLA in healthy donors. 13 Jbeta primers and 60 Vbeta primers were used for the PCR. Method: immunoSEQ multiplex PCR; TCRdb's copy keeps in-frame clones and lacks some. Found here are approximately 40,000 clones, about 66% of them singletons; the top ten hold roughly 18%. The receptor was derived from a middle-aged man in good health and CMV-seropositive. Specimen: PBMCs.

The CDR3 DNA is TGTGCCAGCAGCGTAGGACGGGGGTCGGGGCAGTTCTTC. Translation gives CASSVGRGSGQFF. The chain links TRBV9 to TRBJ2-1, with a weak D call TRBD2 (6 bases). Germline assignment: CDR1 SGDLS and CDR2 YYNGEE. The CDR3 sequence is 13 residues long. The germline V and J ends were trimmed by 0 bases and 12 bases, with 13 bases remaining between them. The full variable domain, in which reference TRBV9 and TRBJ2-1 provide the parts outside the CDR3, is DSGVTQTPKHLITATGQRVTLRCSPRSGDLSVYWYQQSLDQGLQFLIQYYNGEERAKGNILERFSAQQFPDLHSELNLSSLELGDSALYFCASSVGRGSGQFFGPGTRLTVL.